One T cell receptor beta chain is described in this entry. The data derive from a study of patients and donors after allogeneic stem cell transplantation. CDR3 size: 15 residues. V lost 5 bases to trimming and J lost 6 bases; unmatched junction nucleotides: 10. Each CDR3 protein gets one entry after TCRdb re-called the RT-PCR reads with MiXCR. This sample has some 200,000 distinct CDR3 sequences; around 41% occur once, and the top ten carry around 35%. The V gene is TRBV12-3 or TRBV12-4, the J gene TRBJ2-5, with TRBD2 matching 9 bases. Material for sequencing was blood, either unsorted or a sorted T cell fraction (not recorded which). This TCR was sampled from a human donor who was either an allogeneic HSCT recipient or a stem cell or donor lymphocyte infusion donor (not recorded which). It is not recorded whose cells these are; they may come from a transplant donor. The CDR3 coding sequence is TGTGCCAGCAGTCCAACCGTAGCGGGAGTACAGACCCAGTACTTC. Translated: CASSPTVAGVQTQYF.